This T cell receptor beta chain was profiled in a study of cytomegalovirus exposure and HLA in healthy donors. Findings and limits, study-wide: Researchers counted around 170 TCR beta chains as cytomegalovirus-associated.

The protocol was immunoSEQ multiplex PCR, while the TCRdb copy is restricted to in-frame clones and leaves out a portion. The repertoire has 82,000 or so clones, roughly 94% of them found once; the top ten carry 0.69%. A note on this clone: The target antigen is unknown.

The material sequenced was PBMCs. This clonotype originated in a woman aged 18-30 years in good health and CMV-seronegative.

This CDR3 reads CASSIGTGVAGTDTQYF. CDR3 coding DNA: TGTGCCAGTAGTATAGGGACAGGGGTCGCGGGCACAGATACGCAGTATTTT. J is TRBJ2-3 and V is TRBV19; 9 bases are a match to TRBD1. The CDR3 runs 17 residues. Germline values: CDR1 LNHDA, CDR2 SQIVND (reference sequence). J was trimmed by 1 base and V by 1 base; bases with no gene match: 6. The whole variable domain, remainder taken from reference TRBV19 and TRBJ2-3, is DGGITQSPKYLFRKEGQNVTLSCEQNLNHDAMYWYRQDPGQGLRLIYYSQIVNDFQKGDIAEGYSVSREKKESFPLTVTSAQKNPTAFYLCASSIGTGVAGTDTQYFGPGTRLTVL.